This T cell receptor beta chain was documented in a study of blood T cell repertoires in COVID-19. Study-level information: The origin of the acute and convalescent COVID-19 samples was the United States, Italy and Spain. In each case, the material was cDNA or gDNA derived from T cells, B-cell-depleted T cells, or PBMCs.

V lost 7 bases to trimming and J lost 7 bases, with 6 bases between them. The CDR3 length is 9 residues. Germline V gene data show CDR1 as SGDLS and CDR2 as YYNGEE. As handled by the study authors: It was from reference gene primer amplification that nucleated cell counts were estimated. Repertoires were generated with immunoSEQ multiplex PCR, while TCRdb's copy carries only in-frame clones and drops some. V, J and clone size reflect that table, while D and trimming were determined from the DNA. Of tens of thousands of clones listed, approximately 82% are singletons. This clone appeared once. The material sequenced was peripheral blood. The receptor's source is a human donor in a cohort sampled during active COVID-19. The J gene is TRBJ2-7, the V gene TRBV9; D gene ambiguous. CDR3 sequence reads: CASLREQYF. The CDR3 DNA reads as TGTGCCAGCCTGCGGGAGCAGTACTTC.